One sample yielded the 32 T cell receptor beta chains listed below, sequenced in a study of T-cell reconstitution after alpha-beta-depleted transplantation in children. A TCRbeta library incorporating unique molecular identifiers was prepared. MiXCR, run by TCRdb on the PCR reads, gives a single entry per CDR3 protein. The sample has 550,000 to 800,000 distinct CDR3 sequences; roughly 13% are singletons. The sample in question was PBMCs, obtained before TCRalphabeta/CD19-depleted stem cell transplant. These receptors originate from a girl aged 2 to 9 with congenital amegakaryocytic thrombocytopenia, due to receive a stem cell transplant.

This clonotype was recorded a few times. The chain carries TRBV3-1 and TRBJ2-5; 9 nucleotides agree with TRBD1. Germline CDR1 LGHDT, CDR2 YNNKEL (reference sequence). Trimming at V came to 4 bases and at J to 1 base, leaving 13 bases not matched to a gene. CDR3 size: 18 residues. DNA for the CDR3: TGTGCCAGCAGCCCCGACAGGGGGGGCCTATTTGGCCAAGAGACCCAGTACTTC. It encodes CASSPDRGGLFGQETQYF.

This clonotype was seen repeatedly, ten times or more. V usage is TRBV7-2 and J usage is TRBJ2-7; 13 bases are shared with TRBD2. After removal of 3 bases from V and 4 bases from J, the junction contained 3 bases not matched to a gene. The CDR3 extends over 15 amino acids. Looked up from germline, CDR1 is SGHTA and CDR2 is FQGNSA. The CDR3 loop reads CASSLRGLAGYEQYF. CDR3 coding DNA: TGTGCCAGCAGCTTGAGGGGACTAGCGGGGTACGAGCAGTACTTC.

This clonotype was detected ten times or more. The CDR3 region is CSVARSTEQFF. CDR3 sequence (DNA): TGCAGCGTTGCAAGGTCCACTGAGCAGTTCTTC. The chain couples TRBV29-1 to TRBJ2-1; D uncertain. CDR3 length equals 11 residues. V was cut by 4 bases and J by 9 bases, with 10 bases left in between. CDR1 is SQVTM and CDR2 is ANQGSEA in the germline V gene.

This clonotype was seen a few times. This sequence joins TRBV7-8 and TRBJ2-7; the match to TRBD2 covers 9 bases. The CDR3 covers 14 residues. Looked up from germline, CDR1 is SGHVS and CDR2 is FQNEAQ. V gave up 5 bases and J gave up 3 bases; unmatched junction bases: 5. As DNA, the CDR3 is TGTGCCAGCAGCCTCGGGACTAGCCGCTACGAGCAGTACTTC. This gives the protein CASSLGTSRYEQYF.

This clonotype was picked up many times. The chain combines TRBV20-1 with TRBJ2-7; 7 positions match TRBD2. The CDR3 contains 14 residues. Germline CDR1 DFQATT, CDR2 SNEGSKA (reference sequence). Unmatched junction bases numbered 11, after V lost 3 bases and J lost 6 bases. This chain's CDR3 is CSASQAGVGSEQYF. The CDR3 DNA follows: TGCAGTGCTAGCCAGGCGGGAGTCGGTTCCGAGCAGTACTTC.

In its sample, this clonotype was seen a few times. The J gene is TRBJ2-1, the V gene TRBV2; 15 positions agree with TRBD2. CDR3 length: 16 amino acids. Germline-derived CDR1 and CDR2 are SNHLY and FYNNEI. V was clipped by 9 bases and J by 3 bases; unmatched bases: 6. CDR3 in amino acids: CARGLAGGPSYNEQFF. As DNA, the CDR3 is TGTGCCAGAGGACTAGCGGGAGGGCCTAGCTACAATGAGCAGTTCTTC.

J is TRBJ2-2 and V is TRBV29-1; 9 bases line up with TRBD2. This CDR3 spans 16 amino acids. V gave up 2 bases and J gave up 4 bases; unmatched junction bases: 8. Germline loops: CDR1 SQVTM, CDR2 ANQGSEA. The CDR3 DNA reads TGCAGCGTTGAACAGAATAGCGGGAGTATCACCGGGGAGCTGTTTTTT. Protein product: CSVEQNSGSITGELFF.

This clonotype came up many times. J is TRBJ1-2 and V is TRBV12-3 or TRBV12-4, with a weak D call TRBD1 (5 bases). Between the trimmed V and J ends, which lost 4 bases and 7 bases, there was a span of 7 bases. The CDR3 covers 11 residues. The chain's CDR3 is CASSSGIGYTF. Here the CDR3 DNA reads TGTGCCAGCAGTTCAGGGATTGGCTACACCTTC.

This clonotype was counted at least ten times. V is TRBV20-1 and J is TRBJ2-7, with D perhaps TRBD2 (6 bases). Germline loops: CDR1 DFQATT, CDR2 SNEGSKA (reference sequence). The CDR3 spans 16 residues. The V gene lost 1 base and the J gene lost 5 bases, with 21 bases spanning the gap. CDR3 residues: CSARVPGLPLMHEQYF. The CDR3 DNA sequence: TGCAGTGCTAGAGTTCCGGGACTTCCCCTAATGCACGAGCAGTACTTC.

Ten or more counts support this clonotype. The V call is TRBV20-1, the J call TRBJ2-7; D remains unclear. Trimming removed 0 bases at V and 6 bases at J, with 12 bases between. CDR1 and CDR2 (germline): DFQATT, SNEGSKA (reference sequence). The CDR3 is made up of 13 amino acids. The CDR3 DNA reads as TGCAGTGCTAGAGACAGTCTCGGGCCCGAGCAGTACTTC. Its translation is CSARDSLGPEQYF.

This clonotype was detected many times. The chain employs TRBV5-1 and TRBJ2-3; 10 bases agree with TRBD1. Germline V CDR1 and CDR2: SGHRS, YFSETQ. The CDR3 is made up of 15 amino acids. V shed 5 bases and J 1 base; nucleotides not matched to a gene: 4. CDR3 nucleotide sequence: TGCGCCAGCAGATCCGGGACAGGGGGCACAGATACGCAGTATTTT. It is translated as CASRSGTGGTDTQYF.

V gene TRBV2 combines with J gene TRBJ2-1; 9 nucleotides line up with TRBD2. The CDR3 consists of 15 residues. In germline, CDR1 is SNHLY, CDR2 FYNNEI. Trimming took 7 bases from V and 3 from J; bases not matched to a gene: 7. Here the CDR3 reads CASTSSGRIYNEQFF. In DNA, the CDR3 is TGTGCCAGCACCTCGAGCGGGAGGATCTACAATGAGCAGTTCTTC.

V and J are TRBV28 and TRBJ1-5; D gene ambiguous. CDR3 size: 14 residues. Germline-derived CDR1 and CDR2 are MDHEN and SYDVKM. The V end was cut by 4 bases, the J end by 5 bases, with 12 bases between. The CDR3 loop is CASSSHSPHQPQHF. The CDR3 nucleotides are TGTGCCAGCAGTTCGCACAGTCCCCATCAGCCCCAGCATTTT.

This clonotype came up many times. The rearrangement links TRBV5-1 to TRBJ2-5, with 9 nucleotides matching TRBD1. The CDR3 contains 15 residues. V trimming: 0 bases; J trimming: 5 bases; junction bases outside the gene matches: 5. Per germline, CDR1 SGHRS and CDR2 YFSETQ. Written as DNA, the CDR3 is TGCGCCAGCAGCTTGGTACAGGGGGCTGGCGAGACCCAGTACTTC. Translating gives CASSLVQGAGETQYF. The whole variable domain, remainder taken from reference TRBV5-1 and TRBJ2-5, is KAGVTQTPRYLIKTRGQQVTLSCSPISGHRSVSWYQQTPGQGLQFLFEYFSETQRNKGNFPGRFSGRQFSNSRSEMNVSTLELGDSALYLCASSLVQGAGETQYFGPGTRLLVL.

V is TRBV5-1 and J is TRBJ2-5, with D unclear. The CDR3 has 15 amino acids. Trimming removed 0 bases from V and 2 bases from J, with 11 bases in between. Germline values: CDR1 SGHRS, CDR2 YFSETQ. DNA of the CDR3: TGCGCCAGCAGCTTGGCGATATTGGGGCAAGAGACCCAGTACTTC. It specifies CASSLAILGQETQYF.

This clonotype was seen repeatedly, ten times or more. The V and J genes are TRBV12-3 or TRBV12-4 and TRBJ1-2; the D is unclear. The CDR3 has 16 residues. Trimming took off 5 bases at V and 0 bases at J, with 16 bases between the two ends. The CDR3 protein is CASSLKHPPANYGYTF. CDR3 bases: TGTGCCAGCAGTCTCAAACACCCTCCTGCTAACTATGGCTACACCTTC.

V usage is TRBV27 and J usage is TRBJ1-5; D not resolved. Germline V gene sequence: CDR1 MNHEY, CDR2 SMNVEV (reference sequence). Trimming took 6 bases from V and 5 from J, leaving 5 bases between them. This CDR3 region has 11 residues. CDR3 in amino acids: CASSTYQPQHF. The CDR3 region has the DNA TGTGCCAGCAGCACATATCAGCCCCAGCATTTT.

This clonotype came up many times. The chain couples TRBV20-1 to TRBJ2-1, with a possible D match to TRBD2 (5 bases). Germline assignment: CDR1 DFQATT and CDR2 SNEGSKA (reference sequence). V was pared by 5 bases and J by 7 bases, with 15 bases between. The CDR3 length is 13 residues. CDR3 coding DNA: TGCAGTGCTGGTGACTATTCGGAAAATGAGCAGTTCTTC. Translated: CSAGDYSENEQFF.

This clonotype appeared many times. The chain joins TRBV6-1 to TRBJ2-7, with 7 bases that match TRBD1. This CDR3 has 16 residues. The J segment lost 3 bases and the V segment lost 0 bases, leaving 8 bases of the junction unmatched. CDR1 is MNHNS, CDR2 SASEGT, per germline. This CDR3 reads CASSEAEGQPFYEQYF. The CDR3 DNA reads as TGTGCCAGCAGTGAAGCTGAGGGACAGCCGTTCTACGAGCAGTACTTC.

This clonotype has a handful of counts. V is TRBV20-1 and J is TRBJ2-2; D is possibly TRBD1 (6 bases). Trimming shortened V by 0 bases and J by 5 bases, and 10 bases separated the two germline ends. The CDR3 is 14 residues long. Germline V gives CDR1 DFQATT, CDR2 SNEGSKA (reference sequence). The DNA for the CDR3 is TGCAGTGCTAGAGAAGGCACAGGGACCGGGGAGCTGTTTTTT. Its protein product is CSAREGTGTGELFF.

There are many counts of this clonotype. This chain uses TRBV28 with TRBJ2-7; 7 bases map to TRBD2. This CDR3 contains 18 residues. The V gene's germline CDR1 is MDHEN and CDR2 SYDVKM. V was clipped by 2 bases and J by 2 bases; unmatched bases: 15. The CDR3 sequence: CASSLLGGSVPKPYEQYF. The CDR3 DNA follows: TGTGCCAGCAGTTTACTGGGCGGGAGTGTTCCGAAACCCTACGAGCAGTACTTC. The variable domain in full, completed from reference TRBV28 and TRBJ2-7, reads DVKVTQSSRYLVKRTGEKVFLECVQDMDHENMFWYRQDPGLGLRLIYFSYDVKMKEKGDIPEGYSVSREKKERFSLILESASTNQTSMYLCASSLLGGSVPKPYEQYFGPGTRLTVT.

The chain has TRBV12-3 or TRBV12-4 and TRBJ2-1; D possibly uses TRBD1 or TRBD2 (6 bases each). V lost 3 bases and J 7 bases, leaving 13 bases between the germline ends. The CDR3 extends over 14 amino acids. In DNA, the CDR3 is TGTGCCAGCAGTTTCCTACGGAGGGGGAATGAGCAGTTCTTC. Its translation is CASSFLRRGNEQFF.

This clonotype was recorded a few times. The J gene is TRBJ2-1, the V gene TRBV27; 10 bases align to TRBD2. J gave up 6 bases and V 0 bases, and 2 bases lay outside the gene matches. This CDR3 has 15 amino acids. The germline CDR1 and CDR2 sequences are MNHEY and SMNVEV (reference sequence). CDR3 DNA: TGTGCCAGCAGTTTATCGAGCGGGAGGGCCAATGAGCAGTTCTTC. Its translation is CASSLSSGRANEQFF.

This clonotype has just a few counts. CDR3: CASTFGTGTGGETQYF. CDR3 sequence (DNA): TGCGCCAGCACCTTCGGCACAGGGACAGGGGGAGAGACCCAGTACTTC. The chain has TRBV5-1 and TRBJ2-5; 11 nucleotides line up with TRBD1. The CDR3 sequence is 16 residues long. Germline V gene data show CDR1 as SGHRS and CDR2 as YFSETQ. V lost 6 bases to trimming and J lost 4 bases; unmatched junction nucleotides: 11.

This clonotype was seen a handful of times. The chain recombines TRBV5-1 with TRBJ2-1; perhaps D is TRBD1 or TRBD2 (5 bases each). Germline CDR1 is SGHRS and CDR2 is YFSETQ. The ends were cut back, 4 bases at V and 7 bases at J, with 21 bases in the middle. This CDR3 is 16 amino acids long. This CDR3 reads CASSKRAGTPLNEQFF. The CDR3 coding sequence is TGCGCCAGCAGCAAAAGGGCCGGGACCCCATTGAATGAGCAGTTCTTC.

This clonotype was seen a handful of times. The chain recombines TRBV15 with TRBJ2-3, with D possibly TRBD2 on 6 matching bases. V gave up 5 bases and J gave up 1 base, with 13 bases separating them. CDR3 length: 15 residues. The germline V gene has CDR1 LNHNV and CDR2 YYDKDF (reference sequence). The CDR3 is CATSRRGLGTDTQYF. The CDR3 nucleotides read TGTGCCACCAGCCGTAGGGGACTCGGCACAGATACGCAGTATTTT.

The rearrangement links TRBV5-1 to TRBJ1-2, with D maybe TRBD1 (6 bases). Germline CDR1 is SGHRS and CDR2 is YFSETQ. The CDR3 runs 13 residues. The germline V and J ends were trimmed by 2 bases and 5 bases, with 10 bases remaining between them. The CDR3 reads CASSFWTAYGYTF. CDR3 sequence (DNA): TGCGCCAGCAGCTTCTGGACAGCTTATGGCTACACCTTC.

This clonotype was observed at least ten times. The gene calls are TRBV5-1 and TRBJ2-3; the D is unclear. Germline V gives CDR1 SGHRS, CDR2 YFSETQ. The CDR3 spans 14 residues. Trimming left V 1 base short and J 6 bases short, with 12 bases between. The CDR3 reads CASSLTGTRDTQYF. The CDR3 bases are TGCGCCAGCAGCTTGACGGGCACCCGTGATACGCAGTATTTT. Variable domain in full (rest from reference TRBV5-1 and TRBJ2-3): KAGVTQTPRYLIKTRGQQVTLSCSPISGHRSVSWYQQTPGQGLQFLFEYFSETQRNKGNFPGRFSGRQFSNSRSEMNVSTLELGDSALYLCASSLTGTRDTQYFGPGTRLTVL.

This clonotype was seen ten or more times. This chain uses TRBV28 with TRBJ2-3; 12 positions match TRBD2. Germline V gives CDR1 MDHEN, CDR2 SYDVKM. Trimming removed 5 bases from V and 9 bases from J; junction bases left unmatched: 6. This CDR3 is built from 14 residues. CDR3 bases: TGTGCCAGCAGTGACCTAGCGGGAGGGCCCACGCAGTATTTT. Residues: CASSDLAGGPTQYF.

The rearrangement joins TRBV7-7 to TRBJ2-1, with a possible D match to TRBD2 (5 bases). This CDR3 is built from 18 residues. Germline V gives CDR1 SSHAT, CDR2 FNYEAQ (reference sequence). Trimming removed 3 bases at V and 0 bases at J, with 18 bases between. CDR3 nucleotide sequence: TGTGCCAGCAGCTTGGACGCCGGGGAGCGTAGCTCCTACAATGAGCAGTTCTTC. It encodes CASSLDAGERSSYNEQFF.

This clonotype came up a few times. The chain links TRBV7-6 to TRBJ2-1; 12 bases are a match to TRBD2. The germline V gene has CDR1 SGHVS and CDR2 FNYEAQ. V trimming: 2 bases; J trimming: 6 bases; junction bases outside the gene matches: 11. The CDR3 covers 18 residues. The CDR3 bases are TGTGCCAGCAGCTTAATGCCACGGACTAGCGGGACTATCAATGAGCAGTTCTTC. It encodes CASSLMPRTSGTINEQFF.

This clonotype was observed many times. V usage is TRBV20-1 and J usage is TRBJ2-3; 9 bases are shared with TRBD1. V gave up 5 bases and J gave up 5 bases; unmatched junction bases: 5. This CDR3 has 13 residues. From germline, CDR1 is DFQATT and CDR2 SNEGSKA (reference sequence). CDR3 protein: CSASGQGRDTQYF. CDR3 sequence (DNA): TGCAGTGCTTCGGGACAGGGAAGAGATACGCAGTATTTT.